This T cell receptor beta chain was captured by sequencing in a study of T cell responses to AZD1222 COVID-19 vaccine. Regarding the study as a whole: Regions 160-218 and 743-854 dominated among vaccine-associated CD4 TCRs spanning spike. Per reports, nearly half of all spike-specific TCRs target regions that are unmutated in variants.

Data came from immunoSEQ multiplex PCR; TCRdb stores just in-frame clones and leaves some out. The sample carries 100,000 to 150,000 clones, about nine tenths recorded once. Concerning this clone itself: As yet, its antigen is unknown. At one end the junction does not follow the germline gene, possibly because of a read error.

The germline gives CDR1 KGHSH, CDR2 LQKENI. The CDR3 consists of 14 residues. Sequenced material: peripheral blood, taken on day 0 of AZD1222 vaccination. The sequence came from an adult in good health. V usage is TRBV18 and J usage is TRBJ2-2; D gene unclear. CDR3 nucleotide sequence: TGTGCCAGCTTACCAGTGTCATACACCGGGGAGCTGTTTTTT. It is translated as CASLPVSYTGELFF.